The 32 T cell receptor beta chains below all came from one sample that was sequenced in a study of shared clonotypes between healthy human individuals (dated by TCRdb to 2019 to 2021). CD8 naive samples were CD45RO-negative cells positively selected for CCR7, giving a CD45RA+CCR7+ population that excluded TemRA cells. The library came from the immunoSEQ multiplex PCR assay. What TCRdb holds here is the immuneACCESS table cut down to in-frame rearrangements. Part of the clones is not present; checked against another copy, under half of the missing clones reflect an unresolved V gene, and the others are unexplained. A total of roughly 2.1 million clones appear in this sample, more than 85% of them only once. The ten largest clones add up to about 1.5% of the sample. The sample consisted of naive CD8+ T cells from PBMCs. Interpreted using the paper, the cell subset or site label stands for: CD45RA+CCR7+. The receptors here all came from a man aged 18 to 29 in good health. Some clones in this sample may be carry-over from other donors' samples.

This clone has just a few counts. The rearrangement uses TRBV19 and TRBJ1-1; D is unclear. Trimming took off 2 bases at V and 7 bases at J, with 8 bases between the two ends. Germline V lookup: CDR1 LNHDA, CDR2 SQIVND (reference sequence). The CDR3 runs 12 residues. The CDR3 is CASSIRNREAFF. CDR3 nucleotides: TGTGCCAGTAGTATACGGAACCGTGAAGCTTTCTTT.

The rearrangement uses TRBV28 and TRBJ2-5, with a tentative D call TRBD2 (7 bases). CDR3 length: 14 amino acids. Per the germline V gene, CDR1 is MDHEN and CDR2 is SYDVKM. The V gene lost 9 bases and the J gene lost 4 bases, with 18 bases spanning the gap. The CDR3 sequence: CASRFAGAGETQYF. Written as DNA, the CDR3 is TGTGCCAGTCGTTTCGCGGGGGCAGGAGAGACCCAGTACTTC.

This chain links TRBV7-9 with TRBJ1-2; tentative D call: TRBD1 (6 bases). CDR1 is SEHNR, CDR2 FQNEAQ, per germline (reference sequence). The V gene lost 5 bases and the J gene lost 4 bases, with 11 bases spanning the gap. This CDR3 has 13 residues. This chain's CDR3 is CASSGGDSYGYTF. CDR3 nucleotides: TGTGCCAGCAGCGGGGGCGATTCCTATGGCTACACCTTC.

The rearrangement joins TRBV27 to TRBJ2-7; 9 nucleotides align to TRBD1. CDR1 and CDR2 (germline): MNHEY, SMNVEV (reference sequence). The CDR3 contains 12 residues. Germline trimming cut 7 bases from V and 9 bases from J; bases unmatched to any gene: 7. CDR3 residues: CASTTGGMRQYF. CDR3 DNA: TGTGCCAGCACAACAGGGGGCATGCGGCAGTACTTC.

The V gene is TRBV2, the J gene TRBJ2-2, with D perhaps matching TRBD1 (6 bases). The ends were cut back, 3 bases at V and 5 bases at J, with 19 bases in the middle. CDR1 SNHLY and CDR2 FYNNEI come from the germline V gene. This CDR3 is 17 amino acids long. The CDR3 nucleotides read TGTGCCAGCAGTGACATCTTAGGGGGAGTGGAGACCGGGGAGCTGTTTTTT. Its protein is CASSDILGGVETGELFF.

This CDR3 is CASSPPSQSSGNTIYF. In DNA, the CDR3 is TGTGCCAGCTCACCACCTTCTCAGTCCTCTGGAAACACCATATATTTT. The rearrangement joins TRBV18 to TRBJ1-3, with D uncertain. Trimming removed 0 bases from V and 0 bases from J, with 9 bases in between. CDR1 and CDR2 from the germline V gene are KGHSH and LQKENI. The CDR3 extends over 16 amino acids. The entire variable domain, with the rest obtained from reference TRBV18 and TRBJ1-3, is as follows: NAGVMQNPRHLVRRRGQEARLRCSPMKGHSHVYWYRQLPEEGLKFMVYLQKENIIDESGMPKERFSAEFPKEGPSILRIQQVVRGDSAAYFCASSPPSQSSGNTIYFGEGSWLTVV.

This chain joins TRBV15 and TRBJ2-1; D perhaps matches TRBD2 (6 bases). The V gene's germline CDR1 is LNHNV and CDR2 YYDKDF (reference sequence). V was pared by 3 bases and J by 1 base, with 19 bases between. This CDR3 comprises 18 residues. The DNA for the CDR3 is TGTGCCACCAGCAGCGAGGCAAGCGGACTACCTTCCTACAATGAGCAGTTCTTC. Its protein product is CATSSEASGLPSYNEQFF.

The V gene is TRBV11-2, the J gene TRBJ2-6; D is unclear. Germline V gene data show CDR1 as SGHAT and CDR2 as FQNNGV. V gave up 4 bases and J gave up 11 bases, with 18 bases separating them. The CDR3 has 15 residues. DNA for the CDR3: TGTGCCAGCAGCTCCGAAGTGGGTCGATCCCACGTCCTGACTTTC. This encodes CASSSEVGRSHVLTF.

The rearrangement joins TRBV19 to TRBJ2-2; TRBD2 is a possible D gene (6 bases). V shed 6 bases and J shed 5 bases, with 10 bases lying between them. CDR1 and CDR2 (germline): LNHDA, SQIVND (reference sequence). The CDR3 is made up of 13 amino acids. CDR3 sequence: CASRRGRTGELFF. The CDR3 DNA is TGTGCCAGTAGACGGGGGAGGACCGGGGAGCTGTTTTTT.

The rearrangement links TRBV2 to TRBJ2-7; TRBD1 matches 7 bases. V gave up 1 base and J gave up 4 bases; unmatched junction bases: 1. Germline V gene sequence: CDR1 SNHLY, CDR2 FYNNEI. The CDR3 runs to 13 residues. CDR3 region: CASSEGTGYEQYF. The CDR3 DNA is TGTGCCAGCAGTGAAGGGACAGGATACGAGCAGTACTTC. The variable domain in full, completed from reference TRBV2 and TRBJ2-7, reads EPEVTQTPSHQVTQMGQEVILRCVPISNHLYFYWYRQILGQKVEFLVSFYNNEISEKSEIFDDQFSVERPDGSNFTLKIRSTKLEDSAMYFCASSEGTGYEQYFGPGTRLTVT.

V gene TRBV29-1 combines with J gene TRBJ1-2; D not certain. The CDR3 is 14 amino acids. Trimming took 4 bases from V and 0 from J, leaving 12 bases between them. CDR1 is SQVTM and CDR2 is ANQGSEA in the germline V gene. CDR3 DNA: TGCAGCGTTGGGGGTCAGGCCGCTAACTATGGCTACACCTTC. Translated: CSVGGQAANYGYTF. The whole variable domain, remainder taken from reference TRBV29-1 and TRBJ1-2, is SAVISQKPSRDICQRGTSLTIQCQVDSQVTMMFWYRQQPGQSLTLIATANQGSEATYESGFVIDKFPISRPNLTFSTLTVSNMSPEDSSIYLCSVGGQAANYGYTFGSGTRLTVV.

The table lists this clone with a count of one. The chain uses TRBV6-5 and TRBJ2-7; D is perhaps TRBD2 (5 bases). V was cut by 3 bases and J by 3 bases, with 12 bases left in between. CDR3 length: 14 residues. Germline values: CDR1 MNHEY, CDR2 SVGAGI. Written as DNA, the CDR3 is TGTGCCAGCAGTTATAGCGTCGAAGGCTACGAGCAGTACTTC. This translates into CASSYSVEGYEQYF.

V gene TRBV28 combines with J gene TRBJ2-1; D is possibly TRBD1 (6 bases). Germline V gene data show CDR1 as MDHEN and CDR2 as SYDVKM. V lost 11 bases, J lost 0 bases, and 20 bases lay in between. The CDR3 runs 16 residues. CDR3 amino acids: CACGRGYDSSYNEQFF. The DNA of the CDR3 is TGTGCCTGTGGCAGGGGATACGACAGCTCCTACAATGAGCAGTTCTTC.

The chain carries TRBV7-9 and TRBJ1-2; D possibly corresponds to TRBD1 (5 bases). This CDR3 spans 17 amino acids. Trimming removed 1 base from V and 3 bases from J, with 18 bases in between. Germline V lookup: CDR1 SEHNR, CDR2 FQNEAQ (reference sequence). In DNA, the CDR3 is TGTGCCAGCAGCTTAGGCGGCTTTTTTGGGGCGGACTATGGCTACACCTTC. Translated, it gives CASSLGGFFGADYGYTF.

This clone was recorded only once. The rearrangement joins TRBV10-3 to TRBJ1-1, with a weak D call TRBD1 (5 bases). This CDR3 has 15 residues. CDR1 is ENHRY, CDR2 SYGVKD, per germline. V gave up 1 base and J gave up 1 base, with 10 bases separating them. The CDR3 sequence is CAISEYQGQNTEAFF. CDR3 DNA sequence: TGTGCCATCAGTGAGTATCAGGGCCAGAACACTGAAGCTTTCTTT.

The chain links TRBV10-1 to TRBJ2-1; D gene uncertain. The CDR3 is made up of 11 amino acids. V was trimmed by 7 bases and J by 13 bases, leaving 14 bases between them. From germline, CDR1 is WNHNN and CDR2 SYGVQD (reference sequence). The CDR3 region is CASTPGVDQFF. In DNA, the CDR3 is TGCGCCAGCACCCCCGGAGTAGATCAGTTCTTC.

J is TRBJ1-5 and V is TRBV9; D unresolved. There are 16 residues in the CDR3. Deletions cut 4 bases from V and 0 bases from J, with 14 bases between. CDR1 is SGDLS, CDR2 YYNGEE, per germline. CDR3 DNA: TGTGCCAGCAGCCCGGGATACCCTTATAGCAATCAGCCCCAGCATTTT. Translated, it gives CASSPGYPYSNQPQHF.

The rearrangement joins TRBV7-2 to TRBJ2-7, with D possibly matching TRBD1 (5 bases). Germline V CDR1 and CDR2: SGHTA, FQGNSA. This CDR3 comprises 14 residues. V lost 4 bases and J 2 bases, leaving 12 bases between the germline ends. The CDR3 DNA follows: TGTGCCAGCAGCTCTAGTGGACACCCCTACGAGCAGTACTTC. It is translated as CASSSSGHPYEQYF.

This clone came up a few times. Here the CDR3 reads CASSTTGRGYEQYF. CDR3 sequence (DNA): TGTGCCAGCAGCACGACAGGGAGGGGCTACGAGCAGTACTTC. The chain uses TRBV2 and TRBJ2-7; possibly TRBD1 or TRBD2 for D (7 bases each). CDR1 is SNHLY and CDR2 is FYNNEI in the germline V gene. The V end lost 6 bases, the J end lost 3 bases, and 15 bases lay between the germline ends. There are 14 residues in the CDR3.

The genes are TRBV27 and TRBJ2-4; D possibly corresponds to TRBD2 (6 bases). The CDR3 runs 15 residues. With 3 bases removed from V and 3 bases from J, the gap between germline ends came to 12 bases. In germline, CDR1 is MNHEY, CDR2 SMNVEV (reference sequence). The CDR3 coding sequence is TGTGCCAGCAGTTTTGGCGTGGGGGGCAAAAACATTCAGTACTTC. Protein sequence: CASSFGVGGKNIQYF.

This chain joins TRBV7-9 and TRBJ2-3, with D possibly TRBD2 on 7 matching bases. Germline CDR1 reads SEHNR; CDR2 reads FQNEAQ (reference sequence). Trimming shortened V by 5 bases and J by 9 bases, and 15 bases separated the two germline ends. The CDR3 extends over 13 amino acids. The DNA of the CDR3 is TGTGCCAGCAGCATTAGGGGGGAGGGAACGCAGTATTTT. This encodes CASSIRGEGTQYF.

This chain connects TRBV28 to TRBJ2-1, with D perhaps matching TRBD1 or TRBD2 (5 bases each). This CDR3 contains 15 residues. V lost 2 bases and J 5 bases, leaving 13 bases between the germline ends. Germline loops: CDR1 MDHEN, CDR2 SYDVKM. The CDR3 loop is CASSLMGEMDNEQFF. The CDR3 DNA reads TGTGCCAGCAGTTTAATGGGGGAGATGGACAATGAGCAGTTCTTC. The full variable domain, in which reference TRBV28 and TRBJ2-1 provide the parts outside the CDR3, is DVKVTQSSRYLVKRTGEKVFLECVQDMDHENMFWYRQDPGLGLRLIYFSYDVKMKEKGDIPEGYSVSREKKERFSLILESASTNQTSMYLCASSLMGEMDNEQFFGPGTRLTVL.

The chain links TRBV27 to TRBJ2-6; unclear D gene. The ends were cut back, 6 bases at V and 0 bases at J, with 9 bases in the middle. This CDR3 has 15 residues. In germline, CDR1 is MNHEY, CDR2 SMNVEV (reference sequence). This CDR3 is CASSPWHSGANVLTF. The CDR3 nucleotides are TGTGCCAGCAGCCCATGGCACTCTGGGGCCAACGTCCTGACTTTC.

Notes on this clone: The sample has other DNA sequences that encode this CDR3 too. V and J are TRBV27 and TRBJ2-7; 10 nucleotides match TRBD2. The junction had 8 bases not matched to a gene; V was cut back by 2 bases and J by 7 bases. Germline loops: CDR1 MNHEY, CDR2 SMNVEV (reference sequence). CDR3 length equals 15 residues. Written as DNA, the CDR3 is TGTGCCAGCAGTTTAATGCTAGCGGGAGCGGGGGAGCAGTACTTC. Translating gives CASSLMLAGAGEQYF.

This clone occurred once. The chain has TRBV7-9 and TRBJ2-3; D may be TRBD1 or TRBD2 (5 bases each). Trimming left V 5 bases short and J 2 bases short, with 14 bases between. This CDR3 is built from 15 residues. Germline CDR1 reads SEHNR; CDR2 reads FQNEAQ (reference sequence). The CDR3 is CASSRGTDDTDTQYF. CDR3 nucleotide sequence: TGTGCCAGCAGCCGAGGGACGGACGACACAGATACGCAGTATTTT.

Concerning this clone itself: At the DNA level, this CDR3 is encoded by other sequences in the same sample as well. The chain uses TRBV10-3 and TRBJ2-5; 9 bases align to TRBD1. The CDR3 is 13 residues long. The germline V gene encodes CDR1 ENHRY and CDR2 SYGVKD. V was pared by 6 bases and J by 3 bases, with 2 bases of the junction left unmatched. The CDR3 region is CAIRDRGKETQYF. CDR3 DNA: TGTGCCATCAGGGACAGGGGTAAAGAGACCCAGTACTTC.

V is TRBV10-3 and J is TRBJ2-7; D ambiguous. V was trimmed by 10 bases and J by 3 bases, leaving 13 bases between them. The CDR3 sequence is 12 residues long. Germline V gene lookup returns CDR1 ENHRY and CDR2 SYGVKD. CDR3 bases: TGTGCCACCTCGGGCCCAATCTACGAGCAGTACTTC. It translates to CATSGPIYEQYF.

CDR3 bases: TGTGCCAGCAGCGCTCCGTCGGAAAACACGCAGTATTTT. Residues: CASSAPSENTQYF. The chain is built from TRBV7-9 and TRBJ2-3; D is uncertain. The germline V and J ends were trimmed by 5 bases and 9 bases, with 15 bases remaining between them. The germline gives CDR1 SEHNR, CDR2 FQNEAQ (reference sequence). The CDR3 spans 13 residues.

V gene TRBV27 combines with J gene TRBJ1-1; D is perhaps TRBD1 (6 bases). The germline gives CDR1 MNHEY, CDR2 SMNVEV (reference sequence). Trimming shortened V by 6 bases and J by 3 bases, and 14 bases separated the two germline ends. This CDR3 contains 14 residues. CDR3 protein: CASSLGGGHTEAFF. The CDR3 nucleotides read TGTGCCAGCAGCCTCGGTGGGGGGCACACTGAAGCTTTCTTT.

The rearrangement links TRBV30 to TRBJ2-7; D is perhaps TRBD1 (6 bases). The CDR3 has 12 amino acids. The germline V gene encodes CDR1 GTSNPN and CDR2 SVGIG (reference sequence). V shed 0 bases and J shed 6 bases, with 9 bases lying between them. CDR3 nucleotides: TGTGCCTGGAGTGTACGGGACACCGAGCAGTACTTC. Translated, it gives CAWSVRDTEQYF. The variable domain in full, completed from reference TRBV30 and TRBJ2-7, reads SQTIHQWPATLVQPVGSPLSLECTVEGTSNPNLYWYRQAAGRGLQLLFYSVGIGQISSEVPQNLSASRPQDRQFILSSKKLLLSDSGFYLCAWSVRDTEQYFGPGTRLTVT.

The chain has TRBV7-9 and TRBJ2-7; 13 bases map to TRBD2. The germline CDR1 and CDR2 sequences are SEHNR and FQNEAQ (reference sequence). The CDR3 length is 13 residues. J was trimmed by 10 bases and V by 6 bases; bases with no gene match: 6. CDR3 residues: CASRPGLAGDQYF. CDR3 DNA sequence: TGTGCCAGCAGACCAGGACTAGCGGGAGATCAGTACTTC.

The V gene is TRBV2, the J gene TRBJ2-1; D possibly matches TRBD1 or TRBD2 (5 bases each). V gave up 5 bases and J gave up 3 bases, with 14 bases separating them. Germline CDR1 and CDR2: SNHLY and FYNNEI. The CDR3 length is 15 residues. CDR3 in amino acids: CASSSAGTVYNEQFF. The DNA for the CDR3 is TGTGCCAGCAGTTCAGCCGGGACGGTCTACAATGAGCAGTTCTTC.